This T cell receptor (beta chain) was sequenced in a study of blood T cell repertoires in COVID-19. The wider study: Acute and convalescent COVID-19 specimens originated in the United States, Italy and Spain. The cDNA or gDNA used as material had been derived from T cells, B-cell-depleted T cells, or PBMCs.

Methods used by the authors: Amplification from reference gene primers served as the basis for estimated nucleated cell counts. Profiling relied on immunoSEQ multiplex PCR, and the TCRdb table lists in-frame clones only, not all of them. Clonal size and the V and J genes are those of that table, whereas D and trimming came from the DNA. The sample yields roughly 230,000 clones, 80% to 90% seen once. The CDR3 totals 16 residues. Between the trimmed V and J ends, which lost 1 base and 3 bases, there was a span of 12 bases. Germline V lookup: CDR1 LGHDT, CDR2 YNNKEL (reference sequence). Sequencing was carried out using peripheral blood. V usage is TRBV3-1 (or the pseudogene TRBV3-2) and J usage is TRBJ1-4; the D gene is possibly TRBD1 (5 bases). The source of this sequence is a man aged 40-55 years with acute or convalescent COVID-19. CDR3 sequence: CASSQVWGVSNEKLFF. As DNA, the CDR3 is TGTGCCAGCAGCCAAGTTTGGGGGGTTTCTAATGAAAAACTGTTTTTT.